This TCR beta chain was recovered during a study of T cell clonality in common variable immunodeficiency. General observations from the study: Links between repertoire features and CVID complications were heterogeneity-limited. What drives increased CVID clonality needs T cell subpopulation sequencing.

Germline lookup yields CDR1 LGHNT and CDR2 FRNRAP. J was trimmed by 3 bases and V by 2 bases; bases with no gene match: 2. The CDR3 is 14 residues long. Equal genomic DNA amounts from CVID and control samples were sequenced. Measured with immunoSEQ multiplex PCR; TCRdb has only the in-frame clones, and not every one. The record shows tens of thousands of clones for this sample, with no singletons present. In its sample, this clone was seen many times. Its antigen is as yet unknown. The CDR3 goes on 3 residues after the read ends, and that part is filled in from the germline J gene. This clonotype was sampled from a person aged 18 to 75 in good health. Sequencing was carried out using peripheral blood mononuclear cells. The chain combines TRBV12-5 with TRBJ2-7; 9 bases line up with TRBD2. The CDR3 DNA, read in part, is TGTGCTAGTGGTTTGCGGACTAGCGACTACGAG. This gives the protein CASGLRTSDYE. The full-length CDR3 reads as CASGLRTSDYEQYF.